This T cell receptor beta chain came from a study of OX40 agonist ivuxolimab in advanced cancers. The overall study: At 0.01 to 10 mg/kg, ivuxolimab was administered intravenously to patients every 2 weeks.

Germline CDR1 is MNHNS and CDR2 is SASEGT. The CDR3 consists of 13 residues. Trimming at V came to 7 bases and at J to 8 bases, leaving 5 bases not matched to a gene. The data were produced by immunoSEQ multiplex PCR, yet TCRdb's version contains in-frame clones alone and is incomplete. The sample holds over 50,000 clones, approximately 80% seen once. The V call is TRBV6-1, the J call TRBJ1-2; 12 bases are a match to TRBD1. The sequences come from CD4+ or CD8+ T cells sorted from blood, collected in a trial of the OX40 agonist ivuxolimab. This sequence originates from an adult with an advanced solid tumor such as melanoma, head and neck, liver or kidney cancer. The CDR3 nucleotides are TGTGCCAGCATGGGACAGGGGGCCGGGGGCTACACCTTC. Amino acids: CASMGQGAGGYTF.